These 11 T cell receptor beta chains were sequenced from one sample in a study of blood T cell repertoires in COVID-19. TCRdb's table, derived via immunoSEQ multiplex PCR, lists solely in-frame clones and lacks some. The data hold about 230,000 clones, with more than 70% observed a single time. The sequencing input was peripheral blood. These receptors came from an older woman with acute or convalescent COVID-19.

V and J are TRBV6-2 or TRBV6-3 and TRBJ2-1; D unclear. V was pared by 4 bases and J by 0 bases, with 4 bases between. From germline, CDR1 is MNHEY and CDR2 SVGEGT. The CDR3 contains 13 residues. The CDR3 here is CASSFSSYNEQFF. The CDR3 DNA is TGTGCCAGCAGTTTTAGCTCCTACAATGAGCAGTTCTTC.

V gene TRBV5-4 combines with J gene TRBJ1-2; the D gene is possibly TRBD1 (6 bases). Germline V gene data show CDR1 as SGHNT and CDR2 as YYREEE (reference sequence). Trimming removed 4 bases at V and 0 bases at J, with 13 bases between. The CDR3 consists of 15 residues. The CDR3 loop reads CASSVTGVPNYGYTF. For the CDR3, the DNA is TGTGCCAGCAGCGTGACAGGCGTTCCTAACTATGGCTACACCTTC.

The V gene is TRBV14, the J gene TRBJ2-2; 8 bases align to TRBD2. Germline V gene data show CDR1 as SGHDN and CDR2 as FVKESK. This CDR3 contains 15 residues. The V segment lost 1 base and the J segment 6 bases; nucleotides outside the gene matches: 4. The CDR3 DNA is TGTGCCAGCAGCCAAGCGGGGGGGCCGGCCGGGGAGCTGTTTTTT. It specifies CASSQAGGPAGELFF.

J is TRBJ1-1 and V is TRBV4-2, with D tentatively TRBD1 (6 bases). Deletions cut 5 bases from V and 2 bases from J, with 18 bases between. Germline assignment: CDR1 LGHNA and CDR2 YNFKEQ. The CDR3 is 16 residues long. CDR3 in DNA: TGTGCCAGCAGCACCCGGGGCACAGGGCCAAACACTGAAGCTTTCTTT. Translation: CASSTRGTGPNTEAFF.

The chain uses TRBV11-3 and TRBJ1-1; 9 nucleotides align to TRBD1. Trimming at V came to 5 bases and at J to 5 bases, leaving 6 bases not matched to a gene. CDR3 length equals 14 residues. The germline V gene has CDR1 SGHNT and CDR2 YENEEA. The CDR3 reads CASSPRQGGTEAFF. The CDR3, as DNA: TGTGCCAGCAGCCCACGACAGGGGGGGACTGAAGCTTTCTTT.

This rearrangement joins TRBV27 to TRBJ2-1; the match to TRBD2 covers 15 bases. This CDR3 spans 17 amino acids. Germline CDR1 reads MNHEY; CDR2 reads SMNVEV (reference sequence). V lost 3 bases and J lost 4; bases outside the gene matches: 4. CDR3 sequence reads: CASSFMGLAGGYNEQFF. The CDR3 coding sequence is TGTGCCAGCAGTTTTATGGGACTAGCGGGAGGTTACAATGAGCAGTTCTTC.

V and J are TRBV15 and TRBJ2-2; the match to TRBD1 covers 7 bases. The CDR3 contains 16 residues. From germline, CDR1 is LNHNV and CDR2 YYDKDF (reference sequence). Losses at the gene ends were 3 bases for V and 1 base for J; bases not matched to a gene: 5. This CDR3 reads CATSSRDRVNTGELFF. CDR3 in DNA: TGTGCCACCAGCAGCAGGGACAGAGTGAACACCGGGGAGCTGTTTTTT. The whole variable domain, remainder taken from reference TRBV15 and TRBJ2-2, is DAMVIQNPRYQVTQFGKPVTLSCSQTLNHNVMYWYQQKSSQAPKLLFHYYDKDFNNEADTPDNFQSRRPNTSFCFLDIRSPGLGDTAMYLCATSSRDRVNTGELFFGEGSRLTVL.

The V gene is TRBV24-1, the J gene TRBJ1-1; D is undetermined. The V end lost 9 bases, the J end lost 7 bases, and 11 bases lay between the germline ends. CDR1 and CDR2 from the germline V gene are KGHDR and SFDVKD. The CDR3 is 11 residues long. In nucleotides, the CDR3 is TGTGCCACCTCCCGGGGTGGTGAAGCTTTCTTT. Residues: CATSRGGEAFF.

The chain is built from TRBV5-4 and TRBJ1-4; 7 nucleotides match TRBD1. In germline, CDR1 is SGHNT, CDR2 YYREEE (reference sequence). The CDR3 covers 13 residues. The V gene end was trimmed by 4 bases and the J gene end by 6 bases; junction bases not matched to a gene: 3. The CDR3: CASSPTGDEKLFF. Written as DNA, the CDR3 is TGTGCCAGCAGCCCCACAGGGGATGAAAAACTGTTTTTT.

This rearrangement joins TRBV5-1 to TRBJ2-7; TRBD2 might be the D (7 bases). The CDR3 spans 17 residues. Germline CDR1 is SGHRS and CDR2 is YFSETQ. Trimming took 3 bases from V and 1 from J, leaving 20 bases between them. CDR3 sequence reads: CASSSLGGGPESYEQYF. The CDR3 bases are TGCGCCAGCAGCTCCCTAGGGGGAGGGCCAGAGTCCTACGAGCAGTACTTC.

V gene TRBV5-4 combines with J gene TRBJ2-5, with D possibly TRBD2 on 6 matching bases. This CDR3 spans 13 amino acids. Trimming shortened V by 5 bases and J by 1 base, and 9 bases separated the two germline ends. Germline V gene sequence: CDR1 SGHNT, CDR2 YYREEE (reference sequence). The CDR3 loop is CASRGGFQETQYF. CDR3 DNA sequence: TGTGCCAGCAGGGGGGGTTTCCAAGAGACCCAGTACTTC.